This TCR beta chain was identified during a study of immunodeficiency (dated by TCRdb to the late 2010s). Broadly, across the study: Repertoire analysis was done to look for VDJ recombination defects and oligoclonality. Overall study outcomes, separate from this receptor: Based on top-100 and total clonotype frequencies, severe oligoclonality was found in patient CD8+ T cells but not in patient CD4+ T cells. In the entropy comparisons of patients against healthy controls, patients were shown as n=3 (open circles), and an effect of thymic development was suggested only as a possibility. CD4+ T cell V-J pairing and productive entropy appeared similar between patients and controls.

Note on this clone: Its recognized antigen is unknown. Within one base of it there is no much larger clone, and no base qualities were kept.

The germline V gene provides CDR1 SGHRS and CDR2 YFSETQ. The CDR3 runs 17 amino acids, cysteine and phenylalanine included. Just the 51-base CDR3 DNA is kept, in frame starting at base 1. A distance of 19 bases separates the germline ends of V and J, which lose 3 bases and 1 base respectively. Patients had fewer naive CD4 and especially CD8 T cells, with expanded effector memory subpopulations. Before TCR sequencing, CD3+CD4+ T cells were sorted out of fresh PBMCs. After extraction using the QIAamp DNA Blood Mini Kit, genomic DNA was sent off for immunoSEQ repertoire analysis. Multiplex PCR was used to amplify CDR3 regions from a standard amount of genomic DNA template. PCR products were sequenced on an Illumina platform. Processing in the source paper ran as follows. Alignment of sequences was done against a reference, and the V, D and J gene definitions came from IMGT. A nearest-neighbor clustering algorithm merged closely related sequences to remove PCR and sequencing errors. V, D and J usage was examined in productive unique and total sequences using ImmunoSEQ Analyzer tools along with R version 3.6.1. TCRdb obtained this table from immuneACCESS and retained in-frame rearrangements with V and J assigned. These tables miss some clones; where compared with another copy, unresolved V genes account for less than half of the shortfall, and the remainder is unexplained. V, J and clone size derive from that table, while D and trimming were established from the DNA sequence. This sample has about 2,300 clones in its table, and about 89% of those were observed once. The ten largest make up approximately 19% of the sample.

Specimen: CD4+ T cells from blood. This TCR was sampled from a woman aged 18-29 years with POLD1 deficiency. The chain is assembled from TRBV5-1 and TRBJ1-1, with the D gene not clear enough to name. This receptor carries the CDR3 CASSSRATLNGNTEAFF. The nucleotide sequence is TGCGCCAGCAGCTCTCGGGCCACTCTGAATGGGAACACTGAAGCTTTCTTT.